These 24 T cell receptor beta chains came from one sample sequenced in a study of OX40 agonist ivuxolimab in advanced cancers. TCRdb's copy holds only in-frame clones and misses some; the assay was immunoSEQ multiplex PCR. The table has about 79,000 clones, more than 90% seen once. The source material was CD4+ or CD8+ T cells sorted from blood, sampled in a trial of the OX40 agonist ivuxolimab. The origin of the receptors is an adult with an advanced solid tumor such as melanoma, head and neck, liver or kidney cancer.

V and J are TRBV10-1 and TRBJ2-7; weak D call: TRBD1 (6 bases). The CDR3 has 15 residues. V was cut by 2 bases and J by 2 bases, with 13 bases left in between. The germline gives CDR1 WNHNN, CDR2 SYGVQD (reference sequence). CDR3 bases: TGCGCCAGCAGTGAGAGTCAGGGGATACCCTACGAGCAGTACTTC. Translation: CASSESQGIPYEQYF.

This clone was detected once. The chain has TRBV10-1 and TRBJ2-2, with D perhaps matching TRBD1 or TRBD2 (5 bases each). V was trimmed by 0 bases and J by 4 bases, leaving 12 bases between them. Germline V gene data show CDR1 as WNHNN and CDR2 as SYGVQD (reference sequence). CDR3 length equals 16 residues. CDR3 nucleotides: TGCGCCAGCAGTGAGTCGTGGGGCGAGGGCACCGGGGAGCTGTTTTTT. Translated: CASSESWGEGTGELFF.

The chain carries TRBV13 and TRBJ1-3, with no clear D. Germline V CDR1 and CDR2: PRHDT, FYEKMQ (reference sequence). Trimming took off 4 bases at V and 0 bases at J, with 7 bases between the two ends. The CDR3 is 14 amino acids. CDR3 sequence reads: CASSWDSSGNTIYF. Written as DNA, the CDR3 is TGTGCCAGCAGCTGGGATTCCTCTGGAAACACCATATATTTT.

This sequence joins TRBV28 and TRBJ1-4; D ambiguous. V lost 3 bases and J lost 8, with 4 bases in between. The germline V gene has CDR1 MDHEN and CDR2 SYDVKM. CDR3 length: 11 amino acids. The CDR3: CASSFREKLFF. CDR3 in DNA: TGTGCCAGCAGTTTCCGAGAAAAACTGTTTTTT.

The chain couples TRBV9 to TRBJ2-1; the D is unclear. This CDR3 spans 16 amino acids. Germline CDR1 reads SGDLS; CDR2 reads YYNGEE. Deletions cut 4 bases from V and 9 bases from J, with 23 bases between. As DNA, the CDR3 is TGTGCCAGCAGCCCCTCCCTTAAAACGAACCATGGTGAGCAGTTCTTC. It codes for CASSPSLKTNHGEQFF.

The chain couples TRBV28 to TRBJ1-6; the match to TRBD1 covers 7 bases. Germline loops: CDR1 MDHEN, CDR2 SYDVKM. This CDR3 is 14 amino acids long. Trimming at V came to 7 bases and at J to 9 bases, leaving 9 bases not matched to a gene. CDR3 DNA sequence: TGTGCCAGCACCACCGACAGGGCGCGTTCACCCCTCCACTTT. Translation gives CASTTDRARSPLHF.

The chain has TRBV5-4 and TRBJ2-1; D may be TRBD2 (5 bases). The germline V gene encodes CDR1 SGHNT and CDR2 YYREEE (reference sequence). Trimming took off 0 bases at V and 4 bases at J, with 11 bases between the two ends. This CDR3 region has 15 residues. Here the CDR3 reads CASSLAGVLYNEQFF. The CDR3 DNA is TGTGCCAGCAGCTTGGCCGGGGTTTTATACAATGAGCAGTTCTTC.

This chain connects TRBV18 to TRBJ2-7, with D perhaps matching TRBD2 (6 bases). Trimming shortened V by 3 bases and J by 4 bases, and 19 bases separated the two germline ends. The CDR3 loop spans 16 amino acids. Germline V gene sequence: CDR1 KGHSH, CDR2 LQKENI. The CDR3 DNA follows: TGTGCCAGCTCACCTGCATACGGGGGAACTGGTTACGAGCAGTACTTC. This gives the protein CASSPAYGGTGYEQYF.

V usage is TRBV5-4 and J usage is TRBJ2-3, with D tentatively TRBD2 (5 bases). Germline V CDR1 and CDR2: SGHNT, YYREEE (reference sequence). The CDR3 contains 14 residues. V was clipped by 0 bases and J by 6 bases, with 11 bases between them. Written as DNA, the CDR3 is TGTGCCAGCAGCTTGGTGGGAGTTCTGGATACGCAGTATTTT. This gives the protein CASSLVGVLDTQYF.

The V gene is TRBV19, the J gene TRBJ2-3, with D perhaps matching TRBD2 (6 bases). The CDR3 is made up of 14 amino acids. The V end lost 6 bases, the J end lost 10 bases, and 20 bases lay between the germline ends. Germline CDR1 is LNHDA and CDR2 is SQIVND (reference sequence). CDR3 sequence (DNA): TGTGCCAGTAGCGAGGGAGGACCGACCATTGCGCAGTATTTT. It yields the protein CASSEGGPTIAQYF.

This clone appeared a single time. V usage is TRBV15 and J usage is TRBJ2-1, with D maybe TRBD2 (6 bases). Germline V gene data show CDR1 as LNHNV and CDR2 as YYDKDF (reference sequence). The CDR3 has 16 residues. The V and J ends lost 0 bases and 4 bases respectively, with 13 bases between them. CDR3 DNA: TGTGCCACCAGCAGAGAGATAGCGGAAACTTACAATGAGCAGTTCTTC. Translating it yields CATSREIAETYNEQFF.

V is TRBV5-4 and J is TRBJ2-1; D is ambiguous. The germline V gene encodes CDR1 SGHNT and CDR2 YYREEE (reference sequence). V was clipped by 3 bases and J by 0 bases, with 10 bases between them. This CDR3 has 15 residues. As DNA, the CDR3 is TGTGCCAGCAGCTCCGGCTGGGGCTCCTACAATGAGCAGTTCTTC. Its translation: CASSSGWGSYNEQFF.

The gene calls are TRBV2 and TRBJ2-7, with 8 bases identical to TRBD1. Germline V gives CDR1 SNHLY, CDR2 FYNNEI. The ends lost 7 bases at V and 3 bases at J; junction bases unmatched: 8. This CDR3 is built from 14 residues. The CDR3 region is CASTPGQANYEQYF. CDR3 in DNA: TGTGCCAGCACACCGGGACAGGCTAACTACGAGCAGTACTTC.

The chain combines TRBV9 with TRBJ1-1, with D maybe TRBD1 (6 bases). Germline values: CDR1 SGDLS, CDR2 YYNGEE. The CDR3 has 14 amino acids. The ends were cut back, 4 bases at V and 3 bases at J, with 13 bases in the middle. The CDR3 is CASSFTGRDTEAFF. The CDR3 bases are TGTGCCAGCAGCTTCACAGGGAGGGACACTGAAGCTTTCTTT.

This chain joins TRBV5-1 and TRBJ2-1; 14 bases are shared with TRBD2. J gave up 6 bases and V 3 bases, and 2 bases lay outside the gene matches. The CDR3 runs to 15 residues. Germline V CDR1 and CDR2: SGHRS, YFSETQ. The CDR3 DNA follows: TGCGCCAGCAGCTACGGACTAGCGGGAGGCAATGAGCAGTTCTTC. Its protein is CASSYGLAGGNEQFF.

The chain has TRBV29-1 and TRBJ2-3; the match to TRBD2 covers 13 bases. From germline, CDR1 is SQVTM and CDR2 ANQGSEA. CDR3 length equals 18 residues. With V trimmed by 0 bases and J by 2 bases, 8 bases remained unmatched. In DNA form, the CDR3 reads TGCAGCGTTGAAGAAAGACTAGCGGGAGGAAGATACACAGATACGCAGTATTTT. It yields the protein CSVEERLAGGRYTDTQYF.

The chain joins TRBV11-3 to TRBJ2-5; no clear D. This CDR3 has 13 amino acids. With 5 bases removed from V and 2 bases from J, the gap between germline ends came to 9 bases. Per germline, CDR1 SGHNT and CDR2 YENEEA. CDR3 residues: CASSPFRQETQYF. The CDR3 coding sequence is TGTGCCAGCAGCCCTTTCCGTCAAGAGACCCAGTACTTC.

The chain recombines TRBV19 with TRBJ1-5, with 7 bases that match TRBD1. Germline assignment: CDR1 LNHDA and CDR2 SQIVND (reference sequence). The CDR3 is made up of 15 amino acids. J lost 0 bases, V lost 5 bases, and 4 bases had no gene match. DNA of the CDR3: TGTGCCAGTAGTCCCACAGGGGATAGCAATCAGCCCCAGCATTTT. It specifies CASSPTGDSNQPQHF.

V and J are TRBV27 and TRBJ2-7, with D possibly TRBD1 on 5 matching bases. Trimming pared 4 bases from V and 5 bases from J, leaving 9 bases between. There are 12 residues in the CDR3. The germline V gene encodes CDR1 MNHEY and CDR2 SMNVEV (reference sequence). In DNA form, the CDR3 reads TGTGCCAGCAGTTCCAGGGCTCACGAGCAGTACTTC. Protein sequence: CASSSRAHEQYF.

For this clone: The junction does not match germline at one end; this may be a read error. The chain combines TRBV7-7 with TRBJ2-2; no firm D call. This CDR3 has 13 residues. Germline values: CDR1 SSHAT, CDR2 FNYEAQ (reference sequence). CDR3 sequence reads: CASSLLRGGELFF. The CDR3 nucleotides are TGTGCTAGCAGCTTATTGCGAGGCGGGGAGCTGTTTTTT.

The chain recombines TRBV7-2 with TRBJ2-1; perhaps TRBD1 as D (6 bases). Deletions cut 5 bases from V and 9 bases from J, with 20 bases between. From germline, CDR1 is SGHTA and CDR2 FQGNSA. The CDR3 loop spans 15 amino acids. The CDR3 reads CASSGDGGRGAEQFF. The CDR3 DNA follows: TGTGCCAGCAGCGGAGATGGGGGCCGGGGAGCTGAGCAGTTCTTC.

CDR3 region: CSVDTGGVDTQYF. The CDR3 nucleotides read TGCAGCGTTGATACGGGAGGCGTAGATACGCAGTATTTT. This sequence joins TRBV29-1 and TRBJ2-3; 7 bases align to TRBD2. Germline CDR1 and CDR2: SQVTM and ANQGSEA. This CDR3 has 13 amino acids. V lost 3 bases to trimming and J lost 5 bases; unmatched junction nucleotides: 5.

The chain uses TRBV9 and TRBJ2-5; D is perhaps TRBD2 (5 bases). The CDR3 contains 15 residues. In germline, CDR1 is SGDLS, CDR2 YYNGEE. V lost 3 bases, J lost 2 bases, and 14 bases lay in between. CDR3 residues: CASSATQRTQETQYF. The DNA of the CDR3 is TGTGCCAGCAGCGCGACCCAGAGGACTCAAGAGACCCAGTACTTC.

The chain joins TRBV9 to TRBJ1-2; a weak D match, TRBD1 (6 bases). This CDR3 is built from 14 residues. CDR1 and CDR2 (germline): SGDLS, YYNGEE. The germline V and J ends were trimmed by 1 base and 4 bases, with 11 bases remaining between them. As DNA, the CDR3 is TGTGCCAGCAGCGTACAGGGGTATGGCTATGGCTACACCTTC. Its translation is CASSVQGYGYGYTF.